Here is one T cell receptor (beta chain) with its context. What antigen it recognizes has not been identified. The input lacks base qualities; no much larger clone sits a single base away. The method behind the library was the immunoSEQ multiplex PCR assay. For the multiplex PCR, a mixture combining 60 forward primers for TCR Vbeta segments and 13 reverse primers for TCR Jbeta segments was used. The CDR3 region of rearranged TCR beta genes was amplified from genomic DNA by a multiplex PCR assay. The amplified TCR beta libraries were sequenced on the Illumina HiSeq System as 87-base-pair reads. Regarding the original processing steps: Across the 700 or so repertoires, a later analysis counted approximately 83 million unique TCR beta chains, around 10 million of which were shared by at least two donors. To remove PCR and sequencing errors, raw reads were error-corrected and collapsed into unique sequences using a nearest-neighbor algorithm that merged closely related sequences. V, D and J gene segments were assigned by aligning CDR3 sequences to IMGT reference sequences. Each retained sequence needed at least a six-nucleotide match to both a V gene segment and a J gene segment. Rearrangements were classified as productive when the CDR3 lacked stop codons and remained in frame with V and J, and all other rearrangements were classified as non-productive. CDR3 was defined by IMGT convention, running from the second conserved V-encoded cysteine to the conserved J-encoded phenylalanine. Sequences without an unambiguous match to a single V gene segment were excluded from the earlier analysis of about 600 of the donors. An earlier analysis of fewer than 650 of the donors classified V segments as functional when productive rearrangements were above 56.7% and as segregating when the standard deviation between donors was above 5%. A statistical classification framework was built to diagnose cytomegalovirus status from the catalog of TCR beta chain sequences. In a later analysis, TCR nucleotide sequences were compared against IMGT/GENE-DB human TR gene sequences so that V and J genes could be assigned. A later analysis assigned CDR3 sequences and most-parsimonious VDJ recombination scenarios with the TCRdist pipeline. In a later analysis, every TCR beta chain was defined by the combination of its CDR3 amino acid sequence and its V-gene family, and reads without a unique V-gene family were dropped. A later analysis removed 500 to 600 highly shared, low-generation-probability nucleotide sequences to deal with suspected cross-contamination and a sequencing artifact. A later analysis calculated a clonal expansion index for each public chain from normalized within-repertoire ranks of inferred template counts. Generation probabilities in a later analysis came from a VDJ recombination model fitted to out-of-frame rearrangements, and those results were checked against IGoR. Hypergeometric tests were used in a later analysis to score TCR-TCR, TCR-HLA and TCR-CMV co-occurrence, with a repertoire-size bias correction applied to the TCR pairs. In a later analysis, false discovery rates were estimated by permuting HLA or CMV assignments 20 times. In a later analysis, co-occurring TCRs were grouped using DBSCAN, and TCRdist sequence similarity was added for clustering within HLA-allele-positive subsets. Repertoires with fewer than 30,000 or more than 120,000 public chains were left out of co-occurrence clustering, as were a few repertoires with anomalous nucleotide sharing. TCRdb holds this immuneACCESS table with in-frame rearrangements only. Some clones are missing; in checked studies, unresolved V genes explain under half, and the rest has no known cause. The V and J calls and clone size were taken over from that table, and D and trimming were inferred from the DNA. A total of about 150,000 clones appear in this sample, 77% of them only once. The ten largest clones add up to about 3.7% of the sample.

The cohort was made up of around 720 healthy bone marrow donors. At the time of sampling, every cohort member was nominally healthy, though immune exposures that went unrecorded were likely present. The donor was CMV seronegative and belonged to the group of approximately 320 seronegative cohort members. Every donor gave a peripheral blood sample, and the peripheral blood mononuclear cells from that sample were used for TCR beta sequencing. Genomic DNA was extracted from the blood cell samples with the Qiagen DNeasy Blood Extraction Kit. This record belongs to a study of cytomegalovirus exposure and HLA in healthy donors (dated by TCRdb to the late 2010s). A note on the overall study: In an earlier analysis of roughly 590 of the donors, about 270 Gb of sequence data and 117 million unique TCR beta sequences from about 179 million T cells were reported. An early release covering roughly 600 HLA-typed donors comprised about 310 gigabases of sequencing data and approximately 80 million unique TCR sequences. Of the roughly 400 genotyped donors, about 84% fell in the genetic ancestry cluster associated with self-reported Caucasian donors. The study aimed to test whether cataloging public T cell receptors could reveal signatures of past pathogen exposure. The study profiled the T cell repertoires of 550 to 700 subjects by immunosequencing and related them to cytomegalovirus serostatus. Besides the first cohort of approximately 710 subjects, a separate validation cohort made up of 120 or so different subjects was used. To predict cytomegalovirus infection status, the study brought together high-throughput TCR immunosequencing, statistical association of individual TCRs with disease status, and machine learning. A later analysis re-examined previously published TCR beta repertoires from over 500 donors and added high-resolution HLA genotyping to investigate patterns of TCR occurrence. Rather than using new phenotypic data, the later analysis identified candidate immune exposures from TCR beta sequences and from how often those sequences occurred across donors. An earlier analysis of 500 to 650 of the donors applied high-throughput TCR beta sequencing to assess whether each TCR beta V gene segment acted as functional or pseudogenic. Donor age, sex, ethnicity and CMV serostatus were compiled together with the repertoire data. A later genetic analysis used genome-wide SNP genotypes for about three fifths of the roughly 700 donors, treating that subset as a discovery cohort. All discovery cohort repertoires had been generated on a single sequencing platform. HLA typing covered class I and class II loci at four-digit resolution. The number of typed donors differed by locus: about 620-640 for A, B, C, DRB1 and DQB1; some 500 for DQA1; approximately 600 for DPA1; and about 450 for DPB1. Because of strong linkage in the cohort, four to six DR-DQ haplotypes were treated as single units for association and clustering. Among roughly 400 genotyped donors of the cohort, an average of approximately 240,000 unique TCR beta nucleotide sequences was sequenced per donor, of which roughly 17% were non-productive.

The CDR3 runs 16 amino acids, cysteine and phenylalanine included. This entry keeps only the CDR3 DNA: 48 bases, framed from base 1. V is trimmed back by 4 bases and J by 3 bases, and the junction contains 6 bases that no gene match accounts for. The CDR1 and CDR2 encoded by the germline V gene are SGHRS and YFSETQ. Paper-wide results and their limitations: Broadly in line with IMGT annotations, most TCR beta V segments showed up in productive rearrangements about 87% or about 30% of the time in an earlier analysis of about 500 of the donors. A later analysis associated 15,000 to 20,000 TCR beta sequences with specific HLA alleles at a false discovery rate of 0.05. Three of the identified cytomegalovirus-associated TCR beta chains were confirmed in vitro to be specific for cytomegalovirus antigens. Correlated functional status among segregating V segments might be attributable to linkage disequilibrium, but an unknown experimental factor could not be ruled out. Over 15 rarely observed V segments, including chromosome 9 orphons, were excluded from the earlier analysis of some 590 of the donors because counts were too low. A group of highly shared sequence variants was considered likely to be a technical artifact of the sequencing pipeline. HLA typing was unavailable for some donors at each locus, so association tests used only the typed subset. Compared with equally common non-associated chains, HLA-associated TCR beta chains in a later analysis were more clonally expanded and had lower generation probabilities. A further reported finding was that TCR beta sequences accurately predicted the HLA-A and HLA-B alleles for most subjects in the first cohort. While some public TCRs were present in many individuals, most TCR sequences turned up only very rarely across donors. It was suggested by the authors that the approach could potentially be generalized to other disease states and immunological phenotypes. The only immune exposure information available for the cohort was CMV serostatus. V-gene and J-gene trimming of TCR beta chains was associated with a missense DCLRE1C variant in a later genetic analysis, and the association was replicated in an independent cohort. In a later analysis, several top co-occurrence clusters were reported to appear linked to parvovirus B19, influenza, CMV and Epstein-Barr virus. Compared with the approximately 720-donor mean, donors in an Asian-associated ancestry cluster had fewer N-insertions in productive TCRs, according to a later genetic analysis. In the study, around 150 TCR beta chains were listed as associated with cytomegalovirus. Presence/absence analyses assumed roughly uniform sequencing depth across donors, an assumption that may not hold. This cohort had only TCR beta chains sequenced, and the lack of alpha or paired-chain data limited which features could be detected. When HLA alleles, especially DR and DQ, strongly co-occurred, TCR associations were difficult to assign to individual alleles. Most CMV-associated TCR beta chains appeared to be HLA-restricted in a later analysis, and the HLA associations seemed to be driven largely by CMV exposure. A later analysis found that TCR association rates varied across HLA loci, with DRB1 alleles showing the most associated TCRs and HLA-C alleles the fewest. Cytomegalovirus status was reported to be diagnosed by the classifier with high specificity and sensitivity in both the original and validation cohorts. The 87-base-pair reads could not distinguish some IMGT-functional V segments, including TRBV6-2 and TRBV6-3, so those segments were excluded.

This sequence originates from a male donor in good health and CMV-seronegative. The rearranged chain carries TRBV5-1 and TRBJ1-4; 10 middle bases align to TRBD1. The sample taken for sequencing was PBMCs. The CDR3 here reads CASSPGQGRANEKLFF. The bases read TGCGCCAGCAGCCCGGGACAGGGGAGGGCTAATGAAAAACTGTTTTTT.